A single T cell receptor (beta chain) is shown here with its context. No antigen is known for it. The data are from a study of shared clonotypes between healthy human individuals. Across the study: Three plates each covered CD4 naive and memory; CD8 naive two, CD8 memory one.

General study points: It was observed that about 5% of naive CD4 clonotypes were shared across a few donors.

Trimming stripped 8 bases from V and 5 bases from J, with 13 bases between. This CDR3 has 13 residues. CDR1 MGHDK and CDR2 SYGVNS come from the germline V gene. Clones were read by immunoSEQ multiplex PCR, and TCRdb kept only the in-frame ones, dropping some. The repertoire includes 2.5 million or so clones, approximately 90% of them detected once, and about 0.13% sits in the top ten. Sequencing was performed on naive CD4+ T cells sorted from blood. Subset noted: CD45RA+ positively selected. This sequence was found in a man younger than 30 in good health. The chain is built from TRBV25-1 and TRBJ2-1; D remains unclear. The CDR3 here is CASVDGYNNEQFF. The CDR3 nucleotides are TGTGCCAGCGTCGACGGATACAACAATGAGCAGTTCTTC.